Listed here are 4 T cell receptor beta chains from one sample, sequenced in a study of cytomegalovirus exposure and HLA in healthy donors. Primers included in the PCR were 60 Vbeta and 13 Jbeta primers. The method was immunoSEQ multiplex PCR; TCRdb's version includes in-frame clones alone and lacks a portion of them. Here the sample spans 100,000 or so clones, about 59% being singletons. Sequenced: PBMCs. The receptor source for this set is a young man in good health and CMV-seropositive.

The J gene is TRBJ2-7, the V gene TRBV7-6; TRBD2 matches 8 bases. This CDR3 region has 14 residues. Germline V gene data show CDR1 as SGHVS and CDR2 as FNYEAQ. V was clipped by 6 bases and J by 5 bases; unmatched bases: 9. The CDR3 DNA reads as TGTGCCAGCAGTTACGGGAGGGAGGACCACGAGCAGTACTTC. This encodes CASSYGREDHEQYF. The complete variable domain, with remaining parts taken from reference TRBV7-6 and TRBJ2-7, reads GAGVSQSPRYKVTKRGQDVALRCDPISGHVSLYWYRQALGQGPEFLTYFNYEAQQDKSGLPNDRFSAERPEGSISTLTIQRTEQRDSAMYRCASSYGREDHEQYFGPGTRLTVT.

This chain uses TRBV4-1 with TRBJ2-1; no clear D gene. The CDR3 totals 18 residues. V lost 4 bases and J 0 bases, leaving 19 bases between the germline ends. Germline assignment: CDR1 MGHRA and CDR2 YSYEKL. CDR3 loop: CASSLLPGGGSSYNEQFF. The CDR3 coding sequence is TGCGCCAGCAGCCTTCTCCCCGGCGGCGGCAGCTCCTACAATGAGCAGTTCTTC.

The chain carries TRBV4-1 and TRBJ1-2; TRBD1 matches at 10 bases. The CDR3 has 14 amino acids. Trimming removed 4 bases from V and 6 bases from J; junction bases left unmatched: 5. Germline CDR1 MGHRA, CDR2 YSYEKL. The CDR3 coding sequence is TGCGCCAGCAGCCCCTGGGACAGGGGAGATGGCTACACCTTC. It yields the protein CASSPWDRGDGYTF.

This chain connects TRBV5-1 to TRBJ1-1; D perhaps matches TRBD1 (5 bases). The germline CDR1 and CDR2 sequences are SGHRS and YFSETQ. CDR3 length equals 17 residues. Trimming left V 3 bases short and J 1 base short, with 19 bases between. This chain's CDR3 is CASSSRQLSLPNTEAFF. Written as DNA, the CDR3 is TGCGCCAGCAGCTCCAGACAGTTAAGCCTTCCGAACACTGAAGCTTTCTTT.